The 12 T cell receptor beta chains below come from one sample, sequenced in a study of T cells in Graves' hyperthyroidism and ophthalmopathy. RNA transcripts served as the template for amplifying TCR beta CDR3 regions. HTBI primers were the set used in a first-round RT-PCR of the TCR CDR3. A single record per CDR3 protein comes from TCRdb applying MiXCR to the multiplex PCR reads. The table lists 500,000 to 650,000 distinct CDR3 sequences, less than 15% of them singletons. What was sequenced was blood. The receptors stem from a woman between 35 and 50 years old with Graves' hyperthyroidism.

At least ten counts were recorded for this clonotype. The rearrangement links TRBV28 to TRBJ2-5, with D unresolved. Germline V gene data show CDR1 as MDHEN and CDR2 as SYDVKM. V was cut by 8 bases and J by 1 base, with 5 bases left in between. The CDR3 has 11 residues. CDR3 DNA sequence: TGTGCCAGCGTCGTCCAAGAGACCCAGTACTTC. Amino acid sequence: CASVVQETQYF.

This chain connects TRBV27 to TRBJ2-7; D possibly matches TRBD1 or TRBD2 (5 bases each). Germline V lookup: CDR1 MNHEY, CDR2 SMNVEV (reference sequence). The CDR3 is made up of 13 amino acids. V shed 6 bases and J shed 3 bases, with 12 bases lying between them. Here the CDR3 DNA reads TGTGCCAGCAGCGGGGACGGCTTCTACGAGCAGTACTTC. As protein: CASSGDGFYEQYF.

In its sample, this clonotype was seen many times. The genes are TRBV27 and TRBJ2-1, with 12 bases lining up with TRBD2. Germline loops: CDR1 MNHEY, CDR2 SMNVEV (reference sequence). J was trimmed by 8 bases and V by 3 bases; bases with no gene match: 14. The CDR3 covers 18 residues. Here the CDR3 DNA reads TGTGCCAGCAGTTTTAATATCGGGTTGACTAGCGGGAGCTATGAGCAGTTCTTC. Its protein is CASSFNIGLTSGSYEQFF.

This clonotype was counted ten times or more. The chain employs TRBV27 and TRBJ1-1; D remains ambiguous. Germline CDR1 is MNHEY and CDR2 is SMNVEV (reference sequence). The CDR3 extends over 15 amino acids. Trimming removed 2 bases at V and 1 base at J, with 11 bases between. In DNA, the CDR3 is TGTGCCAGCAGTTTAGGCGGAGCGCAGAACACTGAAGCTTTCTTT. It specifies CASSLGGAQNTEAFF.

This clonotype was counted a few times. The rearrangement links TRBV7-2 to TRBJ2-2, with TRBD2 as a possible D gene (6 bases). The CDR3 covers 16 residues. V lost 1 base, J lost 2 bases, and 11 bases lay in between. The germline CDR1 and CDR2 sequences are SGHTA and FQGNSA. For the CDR3, the DNA is TGTGCCAGCAGCTTAGTGGAGGGGTTAAACACCGGGGAGCTGTTTTTT. Protein product: CASSLVEGLNTGELFF.

This clonotype was seen at least ten times. The V and J genes are TRBV24-1 and TRBJ2-3; 7 nucleotides agree with TRBD1. Germline values: CDR1 KGHDR, CDR2 SFDVKD. V dropped 10 bases and J dropped 1; count of bases not matched to a gene: 10. This CDR3 has 15 amino acids. This CDR3 reads CATSSPGTGTDTQYF. The CDR3 nucleotides are TGTGCCACGAGTTCTCCCGGGACAGGCACAGATACGCAGTATTTT.

The table lists this clonotype with many counts. Written as DNA, the CDR3 is TGTGCCAGCTCACTTGAGACAGAAATGAACACTGAAGCTTTCTTT. This encodes CASSLETEMNTEAFF. The chain couples TRBV18 to TRBJ1-1; perhaps TRBD1 as D (5 bases). Germline V gene data show CDR1 as KGHSH and CDR2 as LQKENI. The CDR3 is 15 residues long. Trimming removed 4 bases at V and 0 bases at J, with 12 bases between.

This clonotype was counted between two and nine times. The genes are TRBV28 and TRBJ1-1; 9 nucleotides match TRBD1. J gave up 1 base and V 4 bases, and 4 bases lay outside the gene matches. The CDR3 totals 15 residues. Germline V gene data show CDR1 as MDHEN and CDR2 as SYDVKM. CDR3 residues: CASSSRTGANTEAFF. CDR3 sequence (DNA): TGTGCCAGCAGTTCTCGGACAGGGGCGAACACTGAAGCTTTCTTT.

This clonotype was recorded a few times. This may arise from a read error, as a much more abundant clone is one base away. The chain carries TRBV19 and TRBJ1-1, with a possible D match to TRBD1 (6 bases). This CDR3 spans 14 amino acids. Germline CDR1 LNHDA, CDR2 SQIVND (reference sequence). The CDR3 DNA follows: TGTGCCAGTAGTGGACACCAGGGGAACGCTGAAGCTTTCTTT. Its protein is CASSGHQGNAEAFF.

This clonotype was counted at least ten times. The chain has TRBV20-1 and TRBJ1-1; 8 bases agree with TRBD1. V lost 3 bases, J lost 3 bases, and 6 bases stayed unmatched. Per germline, CDR1 DFQATT and CDR2 SNEGSKA (reference sequence). This CDR3 is 14 amino acids long. The CDR3 DNA follows: TGCAGTGCTAGGTCACAGGGGGTTTACACTGAAGCTTTCTTT. Amino acid sequence: CSARSQGVYTEAFF.

V is TRBV7-2 and J is TRBJ2-7; possibly TRBD2 for D (6 bases). Germline V gives CDR1 SGHTA, CDR2 FQGNSA. Deletions cut 4 bases from V and 5 bases from J, with 18 bases between. The CDR3 covers 15 residues. The CDR3 loop reads CASSSTSRRYHEQYF. CDR3 bases: TGTGCCAGCAGCTCAACTAGCCGGAGATACCACGAGCAGTACTTC.

In this sample, this clonotype turned up many times. The CDR3 coding sequence is TGTGCCAGCAGTTCCCCCCGACTAGCGGGATTACATGAGCAGTTCTTC. It is translated as CASSSPRLAGLHEQFF. The chain is built from TRBV28 and TRBJ2-1; 11 nucleotides agree with TRBD2. V was clipped by 4 bases and J by 8 bases; unmatched bases: 10. This CDR3 is 16 amino acids long. From germline, CDR1 is MDHEN and CDR2 SYDVKM. Full variable domain (outside the CDR3, taken from reference TRBV28 and TRBJ2-1): DVKVTQSSRYLVKRTGEKVFLECVQDMDHENMFWYRQDPGLGLRLIYFSYDVKMKEKGDIPEGYSVSREKKERFSLILESASTNQTSMYLCASSSPRLAGLHEQFFGPGTRLTVL.